This T cell receptor beta chain was sequenced for a study of shared clonotypes between healthy human individuals. This table comes from immunoSEQ multiplex PCR, and its TCRdb copy is limited to in-frame clones, with some not included. The sample includes around 940,000 clones, roughly 72% of them seen just once. The CDR3 runs to 15 residues. The germline V and J ends were trimmed by 0 bases and 3 bases, with 8 bases remaining between them. Per the germline V gene, CDR1 is MNHEY and CDR2 is SVGAGI. The sequencing sample was made of memory CD4+ T cells sorted from blood. Documented subset: CD45RA-negative fraction. The chain links TRBV6-5 to TRBJ1-4; weak D call: TRBD1 (5 bases). The clonotype was recovered from a man younger than 35 in good health. The CDR3 DNA reads as TGTGCCAGCAGTTACTCCACAGGACCTAATGAAAAACTGTTTTTT. Protein product: CASSYSTGPNEKLFF.